This T cell receptor (beta chain) is drawn from a study of shared clonotypes between healthy human individuals. Data came from immunoSEQ multiplex PCR; TCRdb stores just in-frame clones and leaves some out. The data contain about 2 million clones, around 95% of them seen just once; the ten biggest clones take up around 0.13%. Germline CDR1 reads SGHRS; CDR2 reads YFSETQ. The CDR3 runs to 14 residues. V was pared by 0 bases and J by 4 bases, with 0 bases of the junction left unmatched. Comment on this clone: The identical CDR3 is also encoded by other nucleotide sequences in the sample.

V gene TRBV5-1 combines with J gene TRBJ2-2, with 7 bases fitting TRBD1. Source material: naive CD4+ T cells sorted from blood. Subset indicated: CD45RA+ positively selected. The receptor was derived from a man younger than 30 in good health. The CDR3 DNA reads TGCGCCAGCAGCTTGGACAGGGGCACCGGGGAGCTGTTTTTT. This encodes CASSLDRGTGELFF.